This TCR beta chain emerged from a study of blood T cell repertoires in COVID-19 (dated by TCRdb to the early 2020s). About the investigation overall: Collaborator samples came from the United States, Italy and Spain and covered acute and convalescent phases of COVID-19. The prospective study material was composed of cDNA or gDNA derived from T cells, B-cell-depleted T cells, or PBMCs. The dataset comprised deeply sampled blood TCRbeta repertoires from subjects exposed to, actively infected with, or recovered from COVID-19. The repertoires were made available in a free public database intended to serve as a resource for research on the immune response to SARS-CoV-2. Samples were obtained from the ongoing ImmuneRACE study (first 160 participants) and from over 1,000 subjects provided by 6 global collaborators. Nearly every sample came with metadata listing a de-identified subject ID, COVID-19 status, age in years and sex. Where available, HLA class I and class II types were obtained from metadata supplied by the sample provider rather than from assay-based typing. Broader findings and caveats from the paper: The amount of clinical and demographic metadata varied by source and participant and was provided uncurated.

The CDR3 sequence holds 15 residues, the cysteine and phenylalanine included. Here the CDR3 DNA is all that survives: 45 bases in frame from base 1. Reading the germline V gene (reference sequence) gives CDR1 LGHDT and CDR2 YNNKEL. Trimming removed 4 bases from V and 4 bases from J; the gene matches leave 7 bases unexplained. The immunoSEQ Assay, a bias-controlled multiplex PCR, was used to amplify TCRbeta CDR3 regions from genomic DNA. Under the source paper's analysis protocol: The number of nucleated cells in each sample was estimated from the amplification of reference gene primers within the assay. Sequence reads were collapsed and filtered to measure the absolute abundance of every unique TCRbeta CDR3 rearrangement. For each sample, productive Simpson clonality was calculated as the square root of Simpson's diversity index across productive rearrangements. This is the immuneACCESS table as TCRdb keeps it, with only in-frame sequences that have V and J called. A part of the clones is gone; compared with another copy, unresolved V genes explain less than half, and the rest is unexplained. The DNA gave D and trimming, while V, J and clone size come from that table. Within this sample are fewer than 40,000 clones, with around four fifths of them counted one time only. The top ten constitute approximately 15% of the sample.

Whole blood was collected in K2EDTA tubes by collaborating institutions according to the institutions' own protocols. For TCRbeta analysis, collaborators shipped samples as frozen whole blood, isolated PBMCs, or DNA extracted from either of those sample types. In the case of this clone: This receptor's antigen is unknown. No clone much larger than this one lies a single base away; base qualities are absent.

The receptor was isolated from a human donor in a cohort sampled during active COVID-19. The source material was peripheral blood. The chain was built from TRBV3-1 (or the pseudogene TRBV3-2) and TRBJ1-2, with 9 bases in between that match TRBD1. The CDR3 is CASSPLDRGSYGYTF. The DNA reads TGTGCCAGCAGCCCCCTGGACAGGGGAAGCTATGGCTACACCTTC.